A single sample is the source of the 22 T cell receptor beta chains below, sequenced in a study of blood T cell repertoires in COVID-19. Libraries were prepared by immunoSEQ multiplex PCR; TCRdb keeps only in-frame clonotypes and omits some of them. The sample holds 60,000 to 80,000 clones, roughly 88% seen once. The sequencing sample was made of peripheral blood. These receptors came from a human donor in a cohort sampled during active COVID-19.

The chain joins TRBV29-1 to TRBJ2-7, with D unresolved. This CDR3 comprises 13 residues. Germline V CDR1 and CDR2: SQVTM, ANQGSEA. V was trimmed by 4 bases and J by 4 bases, leaving 14 bases between them. The CDR3 here is CSVVGQARYEQYF. CDR3 in DNA: TGCAGCGTTGTAGGTCAAGCCAGGTACGAGCAGTACTTC.

The CDR3 nucleotides are TGCGCCAGCAGCCAAGATCCGGCGGGAGCGGGCAATGAGCAGTTCTTC. It codes for CASSQDPAGAGNEQFF. The chain combines TRBV4-3 with TRBJ2-1; TRBD2 aligns across 7 bases. The CDR3 spans 16 residues. Germline CDR1 reads LGHNA; CDR2 reads YSLEER. J gave up 6 bases and V 0 bases, and 8 bases lay outside the gene matches.

This chain connects TRBV7-2 to TRBJ2-1; 7 bases are a match to TRBD2. The CDR3 has 17 amino acids. V was clipped by 5 bases and J by 6 bases; unmatched bases: 16. CDR1 SGHTA and CDR2 FQGNSA come from the germline V gene. CDR3 DNA: TGTGCCAGCAGCGACCCCCCTTGGGGAGGGCCGTCCAATGAGCAGTTCTTC. This gives the protein CASSDPPWGGPSNEQFF.

The rearrangement joins TRBV7-2 to TRBJ2-5; D is perhaps TRBD1 (6 bases). CDR1 SGHTA and CDR2 FQGNSA come from the germline V gene. V dropped 5 bases and J dropped 5 bases, with 15 bases sitting between them. The CDR3 has 14 amino acids. The CDR3 coding sequence is TGTGCCAGCAGCCCAAACAGGGAGTGGGAGACCCAGTACTTC. Its translation is CASSPNREWETQYF. The complete variable domain, with remaining parts taken from reference TRBV7-2 and TRBJ2-5, reads GAGVSQSPSNKVTEKGKDVELRCDPISGHTALYWYRQSLGQGLEFLIYFQGNSAPDKSGLPSDRFSAERTGGSVSTLTIQRTQQEDSAVYLCASSPNREWETQYFGPGTRLLVL.

The V gene is TRBV4-1, the J gene TRBJ1-3, with D perhaps TRBD1 (5 bases). V lost 0 bases, J lost 0 bases, and 9 bases lay in between. The length of the CDR3 is 16 residues. The germline V gene has CDR1 MGHRA and CDR2 YSYEKL. In nucleotides, the CDR3 is TGCGCCAGCAGCCAAGAGGGACTGAACTCTGGAAACACCATATATTTT. Translating it yields CASSQEGLNSGNTIYF.

The V and J genes are TRBV10-3 and TRBJ1-1; no clear D. Germline CDR1 and CDR2: ENHRY and SYGVKD. Between the trimmed V and J ends, which lost 11 bases and 0 bases, there was a span of 7 bases. The length of the CDR3 is 11 residues. The CDR3 region has the DNA TGTGCCGCCGGGATGAACACTGAAGCTTTCTTT. It specifies CAAGMNTEAFF.

This sequence joins TRBV4-1 and TRBJ1-1; D is undetermined. With 0 bases removed from V and 4 bases from J, the gap between germline ends came to 12 bases. Looked up from germline, CDR1 is MGHRA and CDR2 is YSYEKL. This CDR3 is 15 amino acids long. The CDR3 here is CASSQDAGASTEAFF. The CDR3 nucleotides are TGCGCCAGCAGCCAAGATGCGGGCGCGAGCACTGAAGCTTTCTTT.

The V call is TRBV7-2, the J call TRBJ1-2, with 7 bases lining up with TRBD1. Unmatched junction bases numbered 4, after V lost 6 bases and J lost 3 bases. Germline assignment: CDR1 SGHTA and CDR2 FQGNSA. The CDR3 loop spans 13 amino acids. The CDR3 spells CASSSDRDYGYTF. CDR3 bases: TGTGCCAGCAGTTCTGACAGGGACTATGGCTACACCTTC.

The chain couples TRBV7-9 to TRBJ2-3; D ambiguous. V was clipped by 4 bases and J by 2 bases, with 10 bases between them. Germline-derived CDR1 and CDR2 are SEHNR and FQNEAQ (reference sequence). The CDR3 is 14 amino acids. The CDR3 here is CASSSTGFTDTQYF. The CDR3 nucleotides are TGTGCCAGCAGCTCGACCGGGTTCACAGATACGCAGTATTTT.

This chain uses TRBV5-6 with TRBJ1-5; perhaps TRBD1 as D (5 bases). The germline CDR1 and CDR2 sequences are SGHDT and YYEEEE. The V and J ends lost 4 bases and 6 bases respectively, with 14 bases between them. The CDR3 consists of 14 residues. The CDR3: CASSRGRGSQPQHF. The CDR3 DNA is TGTGCCAGCAGCCGGGGGAGGGGAAGTCAGCCCCAGCATTTT.

The chain uses TRBV3-1 (or the pseudogene TRBV3-2) and TRBJ2-1, with 9 bases identical to TRBD2. The germline V gene encodes CDR1 LGHDT and CDR2 YNNKEL (reference sequence). The trim removed 3 bases at V and 7 bases at J, leaving 4 bases unmatched. The CDR3 is made up of 14 amino acids. CDR3 coding DNA: TGTGCCAGCAGCCAGATCGCGGGAGGGAATGAGCAGTTCTTC. Its protein product is CASSQIAGGNEQFF.

The chain couples TRBV9 to TRBJ2-1; 13 bases map to TRBD2. The length of the CDR3 is 17 residues. From germline, CDR1 is SGDLS and CDR2 YYNGEE. The J segment lost 8 bases and the V segment lost 0 bases, leaving 8 bases of the junction unmatched. This chain's CDR3 is CASSVEEVTSGRYEQFF. The CDR3 nucleotides are TGTGCCAGCAGCGTAGAAGAAGTGACTAGCGGGAGGTATGAGCAGTTCTTC. The full variable domain, with the rest looked up from reference TRBV9 and TRBJ2-1, is DSGVTQTPKHLITATGQRVTLRCSPRSGDLSVYWYQQSLDQGLQFLIQYYNGEERAKGNILERFSAQQFPDLHSELNLSSLELGDSALYFCASSVEEVTSGRYEQFFGPGTRLTVL.

The chain is built from TRBV29-1 and TRBJ2-7, with 9 bases matching TRBD2. The CDR3 contains 15 residues. Germline CDR1 is SQVTM and CDR2 is ANQGSEA. Unmatched junction bases numbered 13, after V lost 6 bases and J lost 4 bases. Here the CDR3 DNA reads TGCAGCGTGGTAGCGGGAGAGTTTAATGGGTACGAGCAGTACTTC. Its translation: CSVVAGEFNGYEQYF.

The chain has TRBV27 and TRBJ2-7, with D possibly matching TRBD1 (6 bases). CDR3 length: 14 residues. Per the germline V gene, CDR1 is MNHEY and CDR2 is SMNVEV (reference sequence). Trimming stripped 4 bases from V and 4 bases from J, with 14 bases between. The DNA for the CDR3 is TGTGCCAGCAGTTGGGGCAGGGGTGAGTACGAGCAGTACTTC. Translating gives CASSWGRGEYEQYF.

The V call is TRBV4-1, the J call TRBJ2-7, with 9 bases that match TRBD1. CDR3 length equals 15 residues. The trim removed 4 bases at V and 6 bases at J, leaving 10 bases unmatched. Germline CDR1 and CDR2: MGHRA and YSYEKL. CDR3: CASSPVQGARSEQYF. Written as DNA, the CDR3 is TGCGCCAGCAGCCCAGTACAGGGGGCGCGGAGCGAGCAGTACTTC.

The rearrangement uses TRBV7-4 and TRBJ1-3, with D possibly matching TRBD1 (5 bases). The V and J ends lost 10 bases and 1 base respectively, with 11 bases between them. This CDR3 spans 13 amino acids. Germline values: CDR1 SGHVT, CDR2 SQSDAQ. As DNA, the CDR3 is TGTGCCATACGAAGGGGTTCTGGAAACACCATATATTTT. This sequence encodes CAIRRGSGNTIYF. Together with reference TRBV7-4 and TRBJ1-3, the CDR3 gives the full variable domain: GAGVSQSPRYKVAKRGRDVALRCDSISGHVTLYWYRQTLGQGSEVLTYSQSDAQRDKSGRPSGRFSAERPERSVSTLKIQRTEQGDSAVYLCAIRRGSGNTIYFGEGSWLTVV.

The rearrangement links TRBV19 to TRBJ2-5; tentatively, D is TRBD1 (5 bases). The CDR3 runs 15 residues. Germline V gives CDR1 LNHDA, CDR2 SQIVND (reference sequence). The V end lost 1 base, the J end lost 4 bases, and 13 bases lay between the germline ends. The CDR3 loop reads CASSIGPRVGETQYF. DNA for the CDR3: TGTGCCAGTAGTATAGGACCCAGGGTAGGAGAGACCCAGTACTTC.

CDR3: CASSGDFSYGYTF. The DNA of the CDR3 is TGTGCCAGCAGTGGGGACTTCTCCTATGGCTACACCTTC. The chain employs TRBV12-3 or TRBV12-4 and TRBJ1-2; D might be TRBD1 (5 bases). The CDR3 loop spans 13 amino acids. V was clipped by 5 bases and J by 4 bases, with 11 bases between them.

The genes are TRBV11-2 and TRBJ2-7, with 8 bases aligning to TRBD1. Germline values: CDR1 SGHAT, CDR2 FQNNGV. This CDR3 has 17 amino acids. V shed 5 bases and J 3 bases; nucleotides not matched to a gene: 15. The CDR3 coding sequence is TGTGCCAGCAGCCCCAGGACAGGGTGGGACGACCGCTACGAGCAGTACTTC. Residues: CASSPRTGWDDRYEQYF.

Here the CDR3 reads CAISASVTTEAFF. DNA for the CDR3: TGTGCCATCAGTGCCTCAGTTACCACTGAAGCTTTCTTT. The chain combines TRBV10-3 with TRBJ1-1; D is ambiguous. The CDR3 runs 13 residues. The germline CDR1 and CDR2 sequences are ENHRY and SYGVKD. V was clipped by 4 bases and J by 4 bases, with 10 bases between them.

J is TRBJ2-7 and V is TRBV4-2; 7 bases agree with TRBD1. The ends lost 6 bases at V and 2 bases at J; junction bases unmatched: 4. The CDR3 covers 13 residues. CDR1 and CDR2 (germline): LGHNA, YNFKEQ. The CDR3 loop is CASSRQGPYEQYF. The CDR3 DNA reads TGTGCCAGCAGTCGACAGGGTCCCTACGAGCAGTACTTC.

This chain joins TRBV2 and TRBJ1-1; 7 bases match TRBD1. The V gene's germline CDR1 is SNHLY and CDR2 FYNNEI. V lost 11 bases, J lost 7 bases, and 4 bases stayed unmatched. The CDR3 loop spans 10 amino acids. Here the CDR3 reads CAGGQVEAFF. In nucleotides, the CDR3 is TGTGCCGGAGGACAGGTTGAAGCTTTCTTT.